These 10 T cell receptor beta chains came from one sample sequenced in a study of early T cells in non-severe SARS-CoV-2 infection. MiXCR, applied by TCRdb to the 5' RACE reads, yields one record per CDR3 protein. This table has 57,000 or so distinct CDR3 sequences, over 10% appearing once. The source material was whole blood. These receptors originate from an adult who was a healthcare worker with PCR-confirmed SARS-CoV-2 infection or an uninfected control (not recorded which).

This clonotype occurred many times. The chain joins TRBV13 to TRBJ2-7, with 7 nucleotides matching TRBD2. The CDR3 is 15 amino acids. The junction had 7 bases not matched to a gene; V was cut back by 5 bases and J by 0 bases. The germline V gene has CDR1 PRHDT and CDR2 FYEKMQ (reference sequence). The CDR3 nucleotides are TGTGCCAGCAGCCGGAGCGGGATTCGCTCCTACGAGCAGTACTTC. This sequence encodes CASSRSGIRSYEQYF. The complete variable domain, with remaining parts taken from reference TRBV13 and TRBJ2-7, reads AAGVIQSPRHLIKEKRETATLKCYPIPRHDTVYWYQQGPGQDPQFLISFYEKMQSDKGSIPDRFSAQQFSDYHSELNMSSLELGDSALYFCASSRSGIRSYEQYFGPGTRLTVT.

V and J are TRBV29-1 and TRBJ2-5; 9 nucleotides line up with TRBD1. V was pared by 6 bases and J by 2 bases, with 4 bases of the junction left unmatched. The CDR3 has 13 residues. Germline V gene lookup returns CDR1 SQVTM and CDR2 ANQGSEA. This chain's CDR3 is CSVAGTGQETQYF. The CDR3, as DNA: TGCAGCGTCGCCGGGACAGGGCAAGAGACCCAGTACTTC.

The rearrangement links TRBV7-2 to TRBJ1-1; possibly TRBD1 for D (6 bases). The CDR3 loop spans 14 amino acids. Trimming pared 1 base from V and 3 bases from J, leaving 9 bases between. In germline, CDR1 is SGHTA, CDR2 FQGNSA. The CDR3 loop reads CASSLEGVHTEAFF. The CDR3 DNA is TGTGCCAGCAGCTTAGAGGGGGTTCACACTGAAGCTTTCTTT.

This clonotype was observed once. The J gene is TRBJ2-1, the V gene TRBV20-1; TRBD2 agrees at 9 bases. CDR3 length: 16 residues. In germline, CDR1 is DFQATT, CDR2 SNEGSKA (reference sequence). V lost 6 bases and J lost 7; bases outside the gene matches: 16. CDR3 sequence (DNA): TGCAGTGCCAACGATAGGGTAGCGGGAGTGGGGAATGAGCAGTTCTTC. Its translation: CSANDRVAGVGNEQFF.

This clonotype turned up a few times. J is TRBJ2-7 and V is TRBV20-1; TRBD2 might be the D (5 bases). The CDR3 length is 12 residues. The V end was cut by 3 bases, the J end by 7 bases, with 13 bases between. Germline-derived CDR1 and CDR2 are DFQATT and SNEGSKA (reference sequence). This CDR3 is CSASGSRREQYF. In DNA, the CDR3 is TGCAGTGCTAGTGGTTCGAGGAGGGAGCAGTACTTC.

This clonotype was detected a few times. This may be a read error: a much more frequent sequence differs by one nucleotide. This chain links TRBV7-2 with TRBJ1-1; no firm D call. CDR3 size: 13 residues. The germline gives CDR1 SGHTA, CDR2 FQGNSA. CDR3 sequence (DNA): TGTGCCAGCAGCTTATTGGGTAGGGCTGAAGTTTTCTTT. It encodes CASSLLGRAEVFF.

V is TRBV20-1 and J is TRBJ2-1, with 7 bases fitting TRBD2. This CDR3 has 16 residues. Losses at the gene ends were 0 bases for V and 0 bases for J; bases not matched to a gene: 5. Germline V gene sequence: CDR1 DFQATT, CDR2 SNEGSKA (reference sequence). The CDR3: CSARDRRGTSYNEQFF. CDR3 bases: TGCAGTGCTAGAGATCGGCGGGGGACCTCCTACAATGAGCAGTTCTTC.

This chain connects TRBV20-1 to TRBJ2-3; 10 bases match TRBD2. This CDR3 region has 14 residues. Germline values: CDR1 DFQATT, CDR2 SNEGSKA (reference sequence). With V trimmed by 3 bases and J by 3 bases, 3 bases remained unmatched. DNA for the CDR3: TGCAGTGCTAGGTCACTAGCGGGAACAGATACGCAGTATTTT. As protein: CSARSLAGTDTQYF.

This clonotype was counted a few times. The V gene is TRBV6-6, the J gene TRBJ1-5, with D unclear. The germline V gene encodes CDR1 MNHNY and CDR2 SVGAGI (reference sequence). V dropped 0 bases and J dropped 5 bases, with 8 bases sitting between them. The CDR3 runs 14 residues. The CDR3 spells CASSYSFRDQPQHF. CDR3 bases: TGTGCCAGCAGTTACTCCTTCCGGGATCAGCCCCAGCATTTT.

This clonotype was seen a handful of times. V is TRBV18 and J is TRBJ2-7, with D hard to call. The ends were cut back, 3 bases at V and 0 bases at J, with 6 bases in the middle. Germline CDR1 reads KGHSH; CDR2 reads LQKENI. The CDR3 is made up of 13 amino acids. CDR3 nucleotide sequence: TGTGCCAGCTCACCCGCGAGCTCCTACGAGCAGTACTTC. Encoded protein: CASSPASSYEQYF.